This TCR beta chain was sequenced for a study of cytomegalovirus exposure and HLA in healthy donors (TCRdb year 2017). Background for the entire study: An earlier analysis of approximately 640 of the donors reported approximately 300 Gb of sequence data and approximately 110 million unique TCR beta sequences from around 200 million T cells. The T cell repertoires of 666 subjects were profiled by immunosequencing and related to cytomegalovirus serostatus. Roughly 300 gigabases of sequencing data and around 87 million unique TCR sequences were included in an early release covering roughly 600 HLA-typed donors. Rather than using new phenotypic data, the later analysis identified candidate immune exposures from TCR beta sequences and from how often those sequences occurred across donors. The study combined high-throughput TCR immunosequencing, statistical association of individual TCRs with disease status, and machine learning to predict cytomegalovirus infection status. On average, approximately 250,000 unique TCR beta nucleotide sequences were sequenced per donor among 398 genotyped donors of the cohort, with roughly 18% of those sequences being non-productive. The genetic ancestry cluster associated with self-reported Caucasian donors included over 65% of the approximately 400 genotyped donors. The number of donors typed differed by locus, with 629-630 for A, B, C, DRB1 and DQB1, more than 500 for DQA1, about 610 for DPA1, and 400 to 490 for DPB1. A later genetic analysis used genome-wide SNP genotypes for about three fifths of the 666 donors, treating that subset as a discovery cohort. To study patterns of TCR occurrence, a later analysis re-analyzed previously published TCR beta repertoires from around 660 donors and added high-resolution HLA genotyping. Class I and class II HLA loci were covered by the typing at four-digit resolution. Roughly 5 DR-DQ haplotypes were treated as single units for association and clustering because of strong linkage in the cohort. The study aimed to test whether signatures of past pathogen exposure could be identified by cataloging public T cell receptors. A separate validation cohort of roughly 120 different subjects was used in addition to the 666-subject first cohort. All discovery cohort repertoires had been generated on a single sequencing platform. To decide whether each TCR beta V gene segment behaved as functional or pseudogenic, an earlier analysis of several hundred of the donors relied on high-throughput TCR beta sequencing. Donor age, sex, ethnicity and CMV serostatus were compiled alongside the repertoire data. General conclusions and limits of the study: In a later analysis, several top co-occurrence clusters were reported to appear linked to parvovirus B19, influenza, CMV and Epstein-Barr virus. In a later analysis, TCR association rates were found to vary across HLA loci, with the most associated TCRs seen for DRB1 alleles and the fewest for HLA-C alleles. The presence/absence analyses assumed that sequencing depth was roughly uniform across donors, and that assumption may not be true. Linkage disequilibrium might explain the correlated functional status among segregating V segments, but an unknown experimental factor could not be ruled out. In an earlier analysis of 500 to 650 of the donors, most TCR beta V segments appeared in productive rearrangements about 90% or about 30% of the time, broadly matching IMGT annotations. Most TCR sequences were seen in very few donors, while some public TCRs were found in many individuals. A cluster of highly shared sequence variants was judged likely to be a technical artifact of the sequencing pipeline. In this cohort, only TCR beta chains were sequenced, and detectable features were limited by the absence of alpha or paired-chain data. Approximately 16 rarely observed V segments, including chromosome 9 orphons, were excluded from the earlier analysis of some 590 of the donors because counts were too low. The study listed 150 to 200 TCR beta chains as associated with cytomegalovirus. According to a later genetic analysis, donors in an Asian-associated ancestry cluster had fewer N-insertions in productive TCRs than the approximately 710-donor mean. A further reported finding was that TCR beta sequences accurately predicted the HLA-A and HLA-B alleles for most subjects in the first cohort. Assigning TCR associations to individual alleles was difficult when HLA alleles, especially DR and DQ, strongly co-occurred. A later analysis found that most CMV-associated TCR beta chains appeared HLA-restricted, with HLA associations seemingly driven largely by CMV exposure. A later analysis found that HLA-associated TCR beta chains were more clonally expanded and had lower generation probabilities than equally common non-associated chains. CMV serostatus was the only immune exposure information available for the cohort. In vitro tests confirmed that a few of the cytomegalovirus-associated TCR beta chains recognize cytomegalovirus antigens. Because some donors lacked HLA typing at each locus, the association tests relied only on the typed subset. According to the authors, the approach could potentially be generalized to other disease states and immunological phenotypes. At a false discovery rate of 0.05, a later analysis linked some 17,000 TCR beta sequences to specific HLA alleles. Cytomegalovirus status was reported to be diagnosed by the classifier with high specificity and sensitivity in both the original and validation cohorts. A later genetic analysis associated a missense DCLRE1C variant with V-gene and J-gene trimming of TCR beta chains, and an independent cohort replicated the association.

Library preparation was by the immunoSEQ multiplex PCR assay. For the multiplex PCR, a mixture combining 60 forward primers for TCR Vbeta segments and 13 reverse primers for TCR Jbeta segments was used. The CDR3 region of rearranged TCR beta genes was amplified from genomic DNA by a multiplex PCR assay. The amplified TCR beta libraries were sequenced on the Illumina HiSeq System as 87-base-pair reads. The study's own analysis went as follows. In a later analysis, 80 million or so unique TCR beta chains were counted across the 650 to 750 repertoires, and roughly 11 million of these chains were shared by at least two donors. Raw reads were error-corrected and collapsed into unique sequences with a nearest-neighbor algorithm that merged closely related sequences to remove PCR and sequencing errors. To assign V, D and J gene segments, CDR3 sequences were aligned to IMGT reference sequences. For a sequence to be retained, a match of at least six nucleotides to both a V gene segment and a J gene segment was required. A rearrangement was called productive if the CDR3 had no stop codons and remained in frame with V and J, and every other rearrangement was called non-productive. CDR3 was defined by IMGT convention, running from the second conserved V-encoded cysteine to the conserved J-encoded phenylalanine. In an earlier analysis of approximately 500 of the donors, sequences lacking an unambiguous match to a single V gene segment were excluded. In an earlier analysis of more than 500 of the donors, a V segment was called functional when productive rearrangements were above 56.7%, and segregating when the standard deviation between donors exceeded 5%. A statistical classification framework was developed to diagnose cytomegalovirus status using the catalog of TCR beta chain sequences. V and J gene assignment, in a later analysis, came from comparing TCR nucleotide sequences with IMGT/GENE-DB human TR gene sequences. In a later analysis, CDR3 sequences and most-parsimonious VDJ recombination scenarios were assigned using the TCRdist pipeline. In a later analysis, each TCR beta chain was defined by its CDR3 amino acid sequence together with its V-gene family, and reads without a unique V-gene family were excluded. A later analysis removed roughly 590 highly shared, low-generation-probability nucleotide sequences to deal with suspected cross-contamination and a sequencing artifact. In a later analysis, a clonal expansion index was calculated for each public chain from normalized within-repertoire ranks of inferred template counts. In a later analysis, generation probabilities were computed using a VDJ recombination model fitted to out-of-frame rearrangements, and the results were checked against IGoR. A later analysis scored TCR-TCR, TCR-HLA and TCR-CMV co-occurrence with hypergeometric tests, applying a repertoire-size bias correction to TCR pairs. To estimate false discovery rates, a later analysis permuted the HLA or CMV assignments 20 times. In a later analysis, co-occurring TCRs were grouped using DBSCAN, with TCRdist sequence similarity added in when clustering inside HLA-allele-positive subsets. For co-occurrence clustering, repertoires with fewer than 30,000 or more than 120,000 public chains were excluded, along with four to six repertoires with anomalous nucleotide sharing. The table was pulled from immuneACCESS by TCRdb, which kept in-frame rearrangements only. Such tables lose some clones; where checked, under half of the loss comes from unresolved V genes, and the rest has no known cause. The D gene and trimming were derived from the DNA, and the V and J assignments and clone size from that table. In this sample the table shows 99,000 or so clones, approximately 81% of which occur a single time. The ten top clones hold roughly 1.3% of the sample.

This clone was picked up a small number of times. This clone's antigen is unknown. No base-level quality is on record; no much larger clone is a single base apart. The cohort was made up of 650 to 700 healthy bone marrow donors. At the time of sampling, all cohort members were nominally healthy, though unrecorded immune exposures were likely present. The donor tested CMV seronegative, placing the donor among the 352 seronegative members of the cohort. A peripheral blood sample was provided by each donor, and peripheral blood mononuclear cells were used for TCR beta sequencing. The Qiagen DNeasy Blood Extraction Kit was used to extract genomic DNA from the blood cell samples. The TCR originated in a man aged 25 to 40 in good health and CMV-seronegative. Sequencing was carried out using PBMCs.

The sequenced DNA is TGTGCCAGCAGTCAGCGGGAGAAAGCCGAGCAGTACTTC. This sequence encodes CASSQREKAEQYF. The chain joins TRBV6-5 to TRBJ2-7; 8 of the junction bases match TRBD2. The CDR3 has 13 amino acids, counting the end cysteine and phenylalanine. Just CDR3 DNA is preserved here, 39 bases in frame from base 1. The germline V gene yields MNHEY for CDR1 and SVGAGI for CDR2. Trimming accounts for 5 bases at V and 6 bases at J, while the number of junction bases matched to no gene is 6.